The following is a TCR beta chain sequence with its context. Together with a sample-barcoded 5' primer, a J-beta primer mix was included in a second PCR lasting about 6 to 11 cycles. TCRdb re-analysed the 5' RACE reads in MiXCR, keeping a single row per CDR3 protein. The table includes about a million distinct CDR3 sequences, 51% detected once. The data originate from a study of blood T cells in healthy people across ages. Germline assignment: CDR1 SQVTM and CDR2 ANQGSEA. The CDR3 is 15 residues long. Deletions cut 2 bases from V and 1 base from J, with 11 bases between. The clonotype comes from a woman aged 60-75 years in good health. The sample comprised blood. The chain carries TRBV29-1 and TRBJ2-2; D unclear. Here the CDR3 reads CSVERLPVNTGELFF. The CDR3 DNA follows: TGCAGCGTTGAACGACTCCCAGTGAACACCGGGGAGCTGTTTTTT.